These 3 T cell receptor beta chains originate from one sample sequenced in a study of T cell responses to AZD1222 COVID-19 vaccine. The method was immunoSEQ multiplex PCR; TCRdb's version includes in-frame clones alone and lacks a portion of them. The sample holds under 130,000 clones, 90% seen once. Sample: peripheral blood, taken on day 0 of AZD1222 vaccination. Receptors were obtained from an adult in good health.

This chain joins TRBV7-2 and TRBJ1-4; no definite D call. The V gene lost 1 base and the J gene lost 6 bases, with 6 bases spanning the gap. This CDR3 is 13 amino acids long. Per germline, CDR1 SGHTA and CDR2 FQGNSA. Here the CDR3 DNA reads TGTGCCAGCAGCTTAGGGCAGCATGAAAAACTGTTTTTT. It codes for CASSLGQHEKLFF.

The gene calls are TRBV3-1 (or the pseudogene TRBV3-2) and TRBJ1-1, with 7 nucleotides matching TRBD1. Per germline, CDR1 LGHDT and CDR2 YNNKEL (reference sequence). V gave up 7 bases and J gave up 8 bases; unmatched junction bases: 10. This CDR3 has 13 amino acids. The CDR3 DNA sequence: TGTGCCAGCAACCGACAGGGTGTTGCGGAAGCTTTCTTT. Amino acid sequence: CASNRQGVAEAFF.

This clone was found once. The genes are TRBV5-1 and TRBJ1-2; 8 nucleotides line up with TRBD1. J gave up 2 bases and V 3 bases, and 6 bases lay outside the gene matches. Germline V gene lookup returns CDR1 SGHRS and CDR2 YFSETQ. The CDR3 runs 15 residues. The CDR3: CASSSRQGRNYGYTF. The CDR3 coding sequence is TGCGCCAGCAGCTCGAGACAGGGGAGGAACTATGGCTACACCTTC.